This entry concerns a single T cell receptor beta chain. The data were produced by immunoSEQ multiplex PCR, yet TCRdb's version contains in-frame clones alone and is incomplete. The sample contains tens of thousands of clones, roughly 88% of which appear only once. The record originates from a study of technical replicates of blood from several donors. V gave up 1 base and J gave up 4 bases; unmatched junction bases: 3. In germline, CDR1 is SGHDT, CDR2 YYEEEE. This CDR3 has 14 amino acids. The gene calls are TRBV5-6 and TRBJ2-7; 9 positions agree with TRBD2. The material sequenced was PBMCs. This sequence was found in a human donor in good health. Some clones in this sample may be carry-over from other donors' samples. The CDR3 reads CASSLTGLAYEQYF. DNA for the CDR3: TGTGCCAGCAGCTTGACGGGACTAGCATACGAGCAGTACTTC.